Following are 30 T cell receptor beta chains from one sample sequenced in a study of early T cells in non-severe SARS-CoV-2 infection (dated by TCRdb to about 2021). The library was built by means of 5' RACE. The listed sequencing device is NextSeq 500. TCRdb cleaned the public reads at Q25 with fastp, built clones with MiXCR and kept in-frame beta chains. When rows share a CDR3 protein, they turn into one entry using the most common DNA and genes. Here the sample has over 100,000 distinct CDR3 sequences; around 13% occur a single time. Approximately 6% of the sample goes to the ten largest clones. The sample comprised whole blood. The receptors originated from an adult who was a healthcare worker with PCR-confirmed SARS-CoV-2 infection or an uninfected control (not recorded which).

At least ten counts were recorded for this clonotype. V usage is TRBV21-1 and J usage is TRBJ1-1. TRBV21-1 is a pseudogene locus. The CDR3 consists of 14 residues. CDR3 amino acids: CASRDRAVLTEAFF. In DNA, the CDR3 is TGTGCCAGCAGGGATCGGGCAGTTCTCACTGAAGCTTTCTTT.

The rearrangement links TRBV7-7 to TRBJ2-3; 10 bases map to TRBD2. The trim removed 8 bases at V and 6 bases at J, leaving 14 bases unmatched. Germline-derived CDR1 and CDR2 are SSHAT and FNYEAQ (reference sequence). The length of the CDR3 is 16 residues. For the CDR3, the DNA is TGTGCCAGCCCCGGGGGGGCTAGCGGGAGTGCTGATACGCAGTATTTT. As protein: CASPGGASGSADTQYF.

Many counts were recorded for this clonotype. The chain joins TRBV28 to TRBJ2-4; 11 bases are shared with TRBD2. Germline values: CDR1 MDHEN, CDR2 SYDVKM. This CDR3 is built from 17 residues. The trim removed 3 bases at V and 0 bases at J, leaving 4 bases unmatched. Here the CDR3 reads CASSFGGTSGAKNIQYF. CDR3 coding DNA: TGTGCCAGCAGTTTCGGCGGGACTAGCGGAGCCAAAAACATTCAGTACTTC.

The chain uses TRBV19 and TRBJ2-1; 9 bases align to TRBD2. CDR3 length: 15 amino acids. Germline trimming cut 3 bases from V and 2 bases from J; bases unmatched to any gene: 2. Germline V gene sequence: CDR1 LNHDA, CDR2 SQIVND (reference sequence). CDR3 coding DNA: TGTGCCAGTAGTATGGGACTAGCTGCCTACAATGAGCAGTTCTTC. Translated, it gives CASSMGLAAYNEQFF.

The V call is TRBV19, the J call TRBJ2-7, with a weak D call TRBD2 (5 bases). Germline loops: CDR1 LNHDA, CDR2 SQIVND (reference sequence). The CDR3 has 13 amino acids. Trimming took 6 bases from V and 1 from J, leaving 10 bases between them. CDR3 in amino acids: CASRGSASYEQYF. The DNA for the CDR3 is TGTGCCAGTAGGGGTAGCGCATCCTACGAGCAGTACTTC. The full variable domain, in which reference TRBV19 and TRBJ2-7 provide the parts outside the CDR3, is DGGITQSPKYLFRKEGQNVTLSCEQNLNHDAMYWYRQDPGQGLRLIYYSQIVNDFQKGDIAEGYSVSREKKESFPLTVTSAQKNPTAFYLCASRGSASYEQYFGPGTRLTVT.

This clonotype was picked up many times. The chain employs TRBV7-9 and TRBJ2-2; no firm D call. CDR3 size: 15 residues. CDR1 is SEHNR, CDR2 FQNEAQ, per germline (reference sequence). Trimming cost V 3 bases and J 0 bases, with 8 bases left between them. The CDR3 loop reads CASSFGPTNTGELFF. CDR3 nucleotides: TGTGCCAGCAGCTTTGGGCCTACGAACACCGGGGAGCTGTTTTTT.

This clonotype was detected many times. The chain has TRBV18 and TRBJ2-7; 10 nucleotides match TRBD2. CDR1 is KGHSH and CDR2 is LQKENI in the germline V gene. The junction had 9 bases not matched to a gene; V was cut back by 0 bases and J by 7 bases. The CDR3 extends over 16 amino acids. This chain's CDR3 is CASSPPVLAGAGEQYF. CDR3 in DNA: TGTGCCAGCTCACCACCGGTGCTAGCGGGAGCGGGTGAGCAGTACTTC.

J is TRBJ2-1 and V is TRBV7-6; tentatively, D is TRBD2 (5 bases). V was cut by 5 bases and J by 3 bases, with 17 bases left in between. Germline V gene data show CDR1 as SGHVS and CDR2 as FNYEAQ. This CDR3 is built from 16 residues. CDR3 residues: CASSPLGKRSYNEQFF. The CDR3 DNA is TGTGCCAGCAGCCCCCTAGGAAAGCGGAGCTACAATGAGCAGTTCTTC.

The chain links TRBV5-6 to TRBJ2-7; D ambiguous. Germline CDR1 and CDR2: SGHDT and YYEEEE. Trimming left V 4 bases short and J 0 bases short, with 5 bases between. This CDR3 is 12 amino acids long. The CDR3 DNA reads as TGTGCCAGCAGCGCCCGCTCCTACGAGCAGTACTTC. Amino acids: CASSARSYEQYF.

This sequence joins TRBV29-1 and TRBJ1-1; the D is unclear. This CDR3 has 10 amino acids. Trimming left V 7 bases short and J 4 bases short, with 7 bases between. Germline V gives CDR1 SQVTM, CDR2 ANQGSEA. As DNA, the CDR3 is TGCAGCGCGGTGATCACTGAAGCTTTCTTT. As protein: CSAVITEAFF. Filled out from reference TRBV29-1 and TRBJ1-1, the complete variable domain reads SAVISQKPSRDICQRGTSLTIQCQVDSQVTMMFWYRQQPGQSLTLIATANQGSEATYESGFVIDKFPISRPNLTFSTLTVSNMSPEDSSIYLCSAVITEAFFGQGTRLTVV.

V gene TRBV4-2 combines with J gene TRBJ2-5; 11 bases match TRBD1. The CDR3 runs 16 residues. The J segment lost 5 bases and the V segment lost 0 bases, leaving 5 bases of the junction unmatched. CDR1 LGHNA and CDR2 YNFKEQ come from the germline V gene. CDR3 sequence (DNA): TGTGCCAGCAGCCAAGATTCGGGACAGGGGGGGGAGACCCAGTACTTC. As protein: CASSQDSGQGGETQYF.

The table lists this clonotype with a few counts. The CDR3 here is CSASRDSIHYGYTF. CDR3 sequence (DNA): TGCAGTGCTAGCCGGGACTCCATCCACTATGGCTACACCTTC. The chain carries TRBV20-1 and TRBJ1-2; the D gene is possibly TRBD1 (5 bases). Germline CDR1 DFQATT, CDR2 SNEGSKA (reference sequence). V lost 3 bases and J lost 3, with 14 bases in between. The CDR3 contains 14 residues.

This clonotype was picked up many times. J is TRBJ2-5 and V is TRBV27; 9 nucleotides match TRBD1. Germline CDR1 reads MNHEY; CDR2 reads SMNVEV (reference sequence). This CDR3 comprises 14 residues. The V segment lost 5 bases and the J segment 5 bases; nucleotides outside the gene matches: 6. In DNA form, the CDR3 reads TGTGCCAGCAGTCCATACAGGGGGCATGAGACCCAGTACTTC. This codes for CASSPYRGHETQYF.

This clonotype was counted many times. The gene calls are TRBV12-3 or TRBV12-4 and TRBJ2-1; 7 positions match TRBD1. The V and J ends lost 6 bases and 4 bases, in that order; junction bases with no gene match: 6. The CDR3 length is 14 residues. The CDR3 DNA sequence: TGTGCCAGCAGGCCGGGACAGATGTACAATGAGCAGTTCTTC. It specifies CASRPGQMYNEQFF.

This clonotype showed up just a few times. This chain joins TRBV10-3 and TRBJ2-7, with D possibly being TRBD2 (5 bases). V was shortened by 4 bases and J by 0 bases, with 16 bases between the two germline ends. This CDR3 has 16 amino acids. CDR1 is ENHRY, CDR2 SYGVKD, per germline. CDR3 nucleotide sequence: TGTGCCATCAGTGGGATGTTATCGGGAAGCTCCTACGAGCAGTACTTC. Protein product: CAISGMLSGSSYEQYF.

This clonotype was seen a few times. V gene TRBV20-1 combines with J gene TRBJ1-1; D may be TRBD1 (5 bases). In germline, CDR1 is DFQATT, CDR2 SNEGSKA (reference sequence). Trimming shortened V by 1 base and J by 3 bases, and 18 bases separated the two germline ends. The CDR3 is 16 residues long. CDR3 nucleotide sequence: TGCAGTGCTAGAGGGGCCAGGGACTATAAGTACACTGAAGCTTTCTTT. It translates to CSARGARDYKYTEAFF.

This clonotype was picked up many times. The chain couples TRBV5-1 to TRBJ1-2; the match to TRBD1 covers 8 bases. Trimming took 0 bases from V and 3 from J; bases not matched to a gene: 1. The germline V gene has CDR1 SGHRS and CDR2 YFSETQ. The CDR3 loop spans 14 amino acids. As DNA, the CDR3 is TGCGCCAGCAGCTTGGCACAGGGGGACTATGGCTACACCTTC. Translating it yields CASSLAQGDYGYTF.

This clonotype was counted ten times or more. The chain combines TRBV20-1 with TRBJ1-5, with 8 bases identical to TRBD1. The ends lost 4 bases at V and 4 bases at J; junction bases unmatched: 6. The CDR3 is 14 amino acids. Germline lookup yields CDR1 DFQATT and CDR2 SNEGSKA (reference sequence). The CDR3 DNA sequence: TGCAGTGCTACCTCTGGGGACAGGAATCAGCCCCAGCATTTT. Translation: CSATSGDRNQPQHF.

There are many counts of this clonotype. The chain couples TRBV12-3 or TRBV12-4 to TRBJ2-2; D is perhaps TRBD2 (6 bases). Deletions cut 6 bases from V and 6 bases from J, with 14 bases between. The CDR3 is 14 amino acids. This chain's CDR3 is CASRHRTKAGELFF. Here the CDR3 DNA reads TGTGCCAGCAGGCATAGGACTAAGGCCGGGGAGCTGTTTTTT.

This clonotype was found a few times. The gene calls are TRBV3-1 and TRBJ1-6; D is unclear. Trimming left V 1 base short and J 4 bases short, with 5 bases between. The germline gives CDR1 LGHDT, CDR2 YNNKEL (reference sequence). The CDR3 totals 14 residues. The chain's CDR3 is CASSQGDYNSPLHF. The CDR3 coding sequence is TGTGCCAGCAGCCAAGGGGATTATAATTCACCCCTCCACTTT.

The chain combines TRBV28 with TRBJ2-3; D remains ambiguous. The CDR3 spans 15 residues. V shed 4 bases and J shed 2 bases, with 13 bases lying between them. Germline V CDR1 and CDR2: MDHEN, SYDVKM. The CDR3 nucleotides read TGTGCCAGCAGTTCCGATCTTATAACCACAGATACGCAGTATTTT. Amino acid sequence: CASSSDLITTDTQYF.

Only one count was recorded for this clonotype. The CDR3 DNA follows: TGTGCCAGCAGGATGGGACTTTACGAGCAGTACTTC. It translates to CASRMGLYEQYF. The rearrangement links TRBV9 to TRBJ2-7; D is possibly TRBD2 (6 bases). This CDR3 has 12 amino acids. The V end was cut by 5 bases, the J end by 4 bases, with 10 bases between. Germline CDR1 is SGDLS and CDR2 is YYNGEE.

This clonotype was observed many times. V and J are TRBV28 and TRBJ1-1; no definite D call. V was clipped by 6 bases and J by 9 bases, with 14 bases between them. Germline values: CDR1 MDHEN, CDR2 SYDVKM. CDR3 length: 12 residues. The CDR3 here is CASRDYSGKAFF. Here the CDR3 DNA reads TGTGCCAGCAGGGATTATAGCGGGAAAGCTTTCTTT.

This clonotype came up a few times. V is TRBV12-3 or TRBV12-4 and J is TRBJ2-7; D might be TRBD2 (7 bases). Trimming shortened V by 3 bases and J by 6 bases, and 15 bases separated the two germline ends. There are 14 residues in the CDR3. CDR3 sequence reads: CASSFGGHSREQYF. CDR3 sequence (DNA): TGTGCCAGCAGTTTCGGGGGGCATTCCCGCGAGCAGTACTTC.

This chain links TRBV4-1 with TRBJ1-6; perhaps TRBD1 as D (5 bases). This CDR3 has 17 amino acids. Between the trimmed V and J ends, which lost 0 bases and 2 bases, there was a span of 11 bases. Germline CDR1 is MGHRA and CDR2 is YSYEKL. CDR3 residues: CASSQEWGNAYNSPLHF. The CDR3 coding sequence is TGCGCCAGCAGCCAAGAGTGGGGGAACGCCTATAATTCACCCCTCCACTTT.

The sample holds a few counts of this clonotype. The gene calls are TRBV21-1 and TRBJ2-1. TRBV21-1 is a recognized pseudogene. This CDR3 contains 14 residues. CDR3 region: CATPLKPRNNEQFF. CDR3 DNA: TGTGCCACCCCACTTAAACCCAGAAACAATGAGCAGTTCTTC.

This sequence joins TRBV29-1 and TRBJ1-3, with D uncertain. CDR1 and CDR2 (germline): SQVTM, ANQGSEA. The CDR3 sequence is 16 residues long. With 7 bases removed from V and 4 bases from J, the gap between germline ends came to 23 bases. The DNA for the CDR3 is TGCAGCGCCATACCGGGTGAAGGTCCGTCCGGAAACACCATATATTTT. Residues: CSAIPGEGPSGNTIYF.

This clonotype showed up just a few times. The chain recombines TRBV10-3 with TRBJ2-7; D is possibly TRBD1 (5 bases). This CDR3 is 13 amino acids long. From germline, CDR1 is ENHRY and CDR2 SYGVKD. The V end was cut by 2 bases, the J end by 5 bases, with 10 bases between. The CDR3 DNA reads TGTGCCATCAGTGAGGTCAGGGCCGACGAGCAGTACTTC. This translates into CAISEVRADEQYF.

This sequence joins TRBV2 and TRBJ1-1; 7 nucleotides align to TRBD1. The CDR3 has 12 amino acids. With V trimmed by 7 bases and J by 5 bases, 4 bases remained unmatched. CDR1 is SNHLY, CDR2 FYNNEI, per germline. Here the CDR3 reads CASKGTATEAFF. The CDR3 DNA sequence: TGTGCCAGCAAAGGGACAGCAACTGAAGCTTTCTTT.

The chain is built from TRBV6-6 and TRBJ2-3, with D possibly being TRBD1 (6 bases). Trimming cost V 2 bases and J 6 bases, with 15 bases left between them. The germline V gene encodes CDR1 MNHNY and CDR2 SVGAGI (reference sequence). CDR3 length equals 15 residues. The CDR3 protein is CASSYVMGAGDTQYF. CDR3 bases: TGTGCCAGCAGTTACGTGATGGGGGCAGGGGATACGCAGTATTTT.